The next 9 T cell receptor beta chains were all read from a single sample in a study of cytomegalovirus exposure and HLA in healthy donors. Only in-frame clones appear in the TCRdb table, and some are missing; sequencing was by immunoSEQ multiplex PCR. The sample yields 52,000 or so clones, 89% seen once. Sequencing was carried out using PBMCs. The source is a woman under 30 in good health and CMV-seronegative.

The chain recombines TRBV7-8 with TRBJ2-7, with D maybe TRBD1 (6 bases). CDR1 is SGHVS and CDR2 is FQNEAQ in the germline V gene. The CDR3 is made up of 14 amino acids. V was shortened by 1 base and J by 1 base, with 8 bases between the two germline ends. CDR3 nucleotide sequence: TGTGCCAGCAGCTTAGGACAGGCTTCCTACGAGCAGTACTTC. The encoded protein is CASSLGQASYEQYF.

The rearrangement links TRBV7-6 to TRBJ1-2; D perhaps matches TRBD1 (5 bases). Trimming shortened V by 0 bases and J by 0 bases, and 11 bases separated the two germline ends. The CDR3 loop spans 16 amino acids. Germline lookup yields CDR1 SGHVS and CDR2 FNYEAQ. CDR3 sequence: CASSLAGGRTNYGYTF. The CDR3 nucleotides read TGTGCCAGCAGCTTAGCGGGGGGACGGACTAACTATGGCTACACCTTC. Using reference TRBV7-6 and TRBJ1-2 for the parts outside the CDR3, the full variable domain is GAGVSQSPRYKVTKRGQDVALRCDPISGHVSLYWYRQALGQGPEFLTYFNYEAQQDKSGLPNDRFSAERPEGSISTLTIQRTEQRDSAMYRCASSLAGGRTNYGYTFGSGTRLTVV.

V and J are TRBV6-1 and TRBJ1-3, with D unresolved. V was pared by 6 bases and J by 9 bases, with 6 bases between. The CDR3 totals 10 residues. Germline V gene lookup returns CDR1 MNHNS and CDR2 SASEGT. The chain's CDR3 is CASSMSTIYF. The CDR3 DNA follows: TGTGCCAGCAGCATGAGCACCATATATTTT.

The chain joins TRBV19 to TRBJ2-1; D is uncertain. Germline CDR1 is LNHDA and CDR2 is SQIVND (reference sequence). The CDR3 loop spans 15 amino acids. V was cut by 2 bases and J by 4 bases, with 12 bases left in between. DNA of the CDR3: TGTGCCAGTAGTATATCAGCGATTCGGTACAATGAGCAGTTCTTC. Protein product: CASSISAIRYNEQFF.

The chain joins TRBV6-5 to TRBJ1-1, with 7 bases that match TRBD1. V lost 2 bases and J lost 5; bases outside the gene matches: 2. This CDR3 comprises 13 residues. The germline CDR1 and CDR2 sequences are MNHEY and SVGAGI. CDR3 bases: TGTGCCAGCAGTTACGGCAGGGGGACTGAAGCTTTCTTT. This codes for CASSYGRGTEAFF.

This chain uses TRBV19 with TRBJ1-4; D remains ambiguous. The CDR3 consists of 13 residues. Germline CDR1 reads LNHDA; CDR2 reads SQIVND (reference sequence). V gave up 5 bases and J gave up 8 bases, with 12 bases separating them. The CDR3 here is CASSLRRVEKLFF. DNA of the CDR3: TGTGCCAGTAGTCTGCGACGGGTCGAAAAACTGTTTTTT.

This clone was counted a single time. The rearrangement links TRBV7-6 to TRBJ2-3; tentatively, D is TRBD1 (6 bases). V was cut by 1 base and J by 1 base, with 9 bases left in between. In germline, CDR1 is SGHVS, CDR2 FNYEAQ. The CDR3 is 15 residues long. The CDR3 DNA reads TGTGCCAGCAGCTTAGAACAGGGACGCACAGATACGCAGTATTTT. The encoded protein is CASSLEQGRTDTQYF. Full variable domain (outside the CDR3, taken from reference TRBV7-6 and TRBJ2-3): GAGVSQSPRYKVTKRGQDVALRCDPISGHVSLYWYRQALGQGPEFLTYFNYEAQQDKSGLPNDRFSAERPEGSISTLTIQRTEQRDSAMYRCASSLEQGRTDTQYFGPGTRLTVL.

The chain recombines TRBV7-8 with TRBJ2-1, with 8 positions matching TRBD1. The CDR3 runs 17 residues. V shed 2 bases and J 6 bases; nucleotides not matched to a gene: 12. CDR1 is SGHVS, CDR2 FQNEAQ, per germline. In DNA, the CDR3 is TGTGCCAGCAGCTTATATCGGTTTGACAGGGGCTTCAATGAGCAGTTCTTC. Its translation is CASSLYRFDRGFNEQFF.

The rearrangement uses TRBV6-6 and TRBJ2-1; 10 nucleotides agree with TRBD2. CDR3 size: 16 residues. V was clipped by 6 bases and J by 2 bases; unmatched bases: 7. The germline CDR1 and CDR2 sequences are MNHNY and SVGAGI (reference sequence). The CDR3 is CASSTGLANTYNEQFF. The CDR3 DNA is TGTGCCAGCAGCACGGGACTAGCGAATACCTACAATGAGCAGTTCTTC.